This T cell receptor (beta chain) stems from a study of shared clonotypes between healthy human individuals. Repertoires were generated with immunoSEQ multiplex PCR, while TCRdb's copy carries only in-frame clones and drops some. The sample consists of approximately 1,500,000 clones, 95% to 99% of them appearing once. CDR1 and CDR2 (germline): SGHRS, YFSETQ. The CDR3 is 19 residues long. V shed 4 bases and J 0 bases; nucleotides not matched to a gene: 13. The sequence came from a man aged 30 to 45 in good health. This chain uses TRBV5-1 with TRBJ2-2, with TRBD1 matching 9 bases. The material sequenced was naive CD4+ T cells sorted from blood. Subset denoted: CD45RA+ positively selected. The CDR3 DNA is TGCGCCAGCAGCCCTAAATCGTCCGGGACAGGGTCGAACACCGGGGAGCTGTTTTTT. This gives the protein CASSPKSSGTGSNTGELFF.